The subject of this entry is one T cell receptor (beta chain). The antigen remains undetermined. This sample is part of a study of long-term antiretroviral therapy in people with HIV. A v3.0 immunoSEQ assay was performed at survey level. Profiled with immunoSEQ multiplex PCR; TCRdb holds only in-frame clones, not every one. The sample includes under 40,000 clones, roughly 80% of them seen just once. At least two post-ART and at least one pre-ART PBMC sample were available for each donor. There were about 0.95-10 million cryopreserved PBMC in the samples before DNA extraction. Study-level findings and limits: Pre-ART clonal expansion yielded clones that dominated the repertoire at all time points. Sampling of blood ran from the mid-2000s to the late 2010s, and older ART regimens were possibly in use.

This CDR3 has 12 residues. Germline lookup yields CDR1 SGHVS and CDR2 FNYEAQ. V lost 5 bases and J lost 1, with 5 bases in between. This TCR came from a man between 18 and 35 years old with HIV. This material consisted of unsorted PBMCs, taken 0.3 years after starting antiretroviral therapy. This sequence joins TRBV7-6 and TRBJ1-1; D unresolved. DNA of the CDR3: TGTGCCAGCAGCCGGGGGAACACTGAAGCTTTCTTT. This gives the protein CASSRGNTEAFF. Looking up the rest from reference TRBV7-6 and TRBJ1-1 gives the full variable domain: GAGVSQSPRYKVTKRGQDVALRCDPISGHVSLYWYRQALGQGPEFLTYFNYEAQQDKSGLPNDRFSAERPEGSISTLTIQRTEQRDSAMYRCASSRGNTEAFFGQGTRLTVV.